This T cell receptor beta chain was documented in a study of blood T cell repertoires in COVID-19. The method was immunoSEQ multiplex PCR; TCRdb's version includes in-frame clones alone and lacks a portion of them. The sample lists around 32,000 clones; about 92% were seen once. Germline V CDR1 and CDR2: SGDLS, YYNGEE. CDR3 length: 16 amino acids. The ends lost 0 bases at V and 4 bases at J; junction bases unmatched: 4. The chain employs TRBV9 and TRBJ2-5; TRBD2 matches 12 bases. This TCR was recovered from a male donor with active COVID-19. Specimen: peripheral blood. Here the CDR3 reads CASSVGSSGGVETQYF. The CDR3 DNA sequence: TGTGCCAGCAGCGTAGGCTCTAGCGGGGGGGTAGAGACCCAGTACTTC.